This T cell receptor (beta chain) is from a study of T cell changes during pregnancy in multiple sclerosis. TCRdb keeps only in-frame clones here, not all; method: immunoSEQ multiplex PCR. The sample holds around 92,000 clones, 80% to 95% seen once. Trimming left V 4 bases short and J 7 bases short, with 16 bases between. CDR3 size: 14 residues. The germline CDR1 and CDR2 sequences are LNHDA and SQIVND (reference sequence). V usage is TRBV19 and J usage is TRBJ1-1; D may be TRBD1 (5 bases). The sequences come from peripheral blood, collected in the first trimester of pregnancy. The receptor was isolated from a female donor with multiple sclerosis, enrolled in a pregnancy study. The CDR3 nucleotides are TGTGCCAGTAGTAACAATCTAGGGGTGGTTGAAGCTTTCTTT. Translation gives CASSNNLGVVEAFF.